This is a list of T cell receptor beta chains from one sample in a study of cytomegalovirus exposure and HLA in healthy donors. Only in-frame clones appear in the TCRdb table, and some are missing; sequencing was by immunoSEQ multiplex PCR. Among about 170,000 clones listed, 75% to 90% were seen once. The sequencing sample was made of PBMCs. The receptors were sampled from a male donor in good health and CMV-seronegative. CDR3s include the opening cysteine and the closing phenylalanine or tryptophan. Each record gives: CDR3 protein, CDR3 DNA, clone size, V gene, J gene, D gene. The D gene is left open where the match is weak. Expanded clones get a size class; other rows say once, few or many, or leave the size out.

CASSQDPDRGGGSYEQYF	TGCGCCAGCAGCCAAGACCCCGACAGGGGAGGGGGCTCCTACGAGCAGTACTTC	-	TRBV4-1	TRBJ2-7	-
CASGKQGYSYEQYF	TGTGCCAGCGGAAAACAGGGTTACTCCTACGAGCAGTACTTC	-	TRBV6-5	TRBJ2-7	-
CASSPGTGSGYEQFF	TGTGCCAGCTCACCAGGGACAGGGAGCGGTTATGAGCAGTTCTTC	-	TRBV18	TRBJ2-1	TRBD1
CASSRAGTEAFF	TGTGCCAGCAGCCGCGCGGGGACTGAAGCTTTCTTT	-	TRBV6-6	TRBJ1-1	-
CASSLYAGATEAFF	TGTGCCAGCAGCCTATACGCGGGGGCCACTGAAGCTTTCTTT	-	TRBV7-9	TRBJ1-1	-
CASTALNTGELFF	TGTGCCAGCACCGCACTGAACACCGGGGAGCTGTTTTTT	-	TRBV5-6	TRBJ2-2	-
CASSVGQGTYEQYF	TGTGCCAGCAGCGTAGGACAGGGGACCTACGAGCAGTACTTC	-	TRBV5-4	TRBJ2-7	TRBD1
CASSRLRGHNEQFF	TGTGCCAGCAGCCGATTGAGGGGGCACAATGAGCAGTTCTTC	-	TRBV11-2	TRBJ2-1	TRBD1
CASSLNGGDEKLFF	TGTGCCAGCAGTTTAAACGGGGGAGACGAAAAACTGTTTTTT	once	TRBV27	TRBJ1-4	-
CATKTENYGYTF	TGTGCCACCAAGACAGAGAACTATGGCTACACCTTC	-	TRBV15	TRBJ1-2	-
CATSRDLLVSETQYF	TGTGCCACCAGCAGAGATTTATTAGTTTCAGAGACCCAGTACTTC	-	TRBV15	TRBJ2-5	-
CASSPNHEEAFF	TGTGCCAGCAGTCCGAACCATGAGGAAGCTTTCTTT	-	TRBV6-5	TRBJ1-1	-
CAWSINYEQYF	TGTGCCTGGAGTATAAACTACGAGCAGTACTTC	-	TRBV30	TRBJ2-7	-